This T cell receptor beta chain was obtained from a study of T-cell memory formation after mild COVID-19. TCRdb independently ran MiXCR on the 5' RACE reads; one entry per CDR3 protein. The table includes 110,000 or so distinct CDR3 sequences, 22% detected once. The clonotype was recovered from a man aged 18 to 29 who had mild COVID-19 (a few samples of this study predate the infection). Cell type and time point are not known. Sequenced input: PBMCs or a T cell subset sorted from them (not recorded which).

The CDR3 reads CASSPGTSGNEQFF. The DNA for the CDR3 is TGTGCCAGCTCTCCCGGGACTAGCGGGAATGAGCAGTTCTTC. The chain carries TRBV18 and TRBJ2-1; 12 bases line up with TRBD2. This CDR3 has 14 amino acids. In germline, CDR1 is KGHSH, CDR2 LQKENI. Losses at the gene ends were 6 bases for V and 7 bases for J; bases not matched to a gene: 4.